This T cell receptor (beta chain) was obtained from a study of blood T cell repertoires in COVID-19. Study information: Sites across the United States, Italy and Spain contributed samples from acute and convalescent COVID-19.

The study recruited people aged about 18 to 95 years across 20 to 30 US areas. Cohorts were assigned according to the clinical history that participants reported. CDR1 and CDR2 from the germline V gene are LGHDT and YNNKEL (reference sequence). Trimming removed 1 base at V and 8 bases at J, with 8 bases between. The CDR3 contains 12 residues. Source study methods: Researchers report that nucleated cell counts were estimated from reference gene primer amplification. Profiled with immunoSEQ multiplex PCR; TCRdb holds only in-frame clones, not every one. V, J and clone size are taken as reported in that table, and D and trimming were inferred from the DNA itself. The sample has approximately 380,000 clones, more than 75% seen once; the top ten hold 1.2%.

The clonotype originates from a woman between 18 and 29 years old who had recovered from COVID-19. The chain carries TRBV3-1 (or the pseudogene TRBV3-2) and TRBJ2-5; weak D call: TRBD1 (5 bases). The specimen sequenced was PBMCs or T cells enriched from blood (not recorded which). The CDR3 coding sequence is TGTGCCAGCAGCCAAGGGGGCAGAACCCAGTACTTC. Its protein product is CASSQGGRTQYF.